This T cell receptor (beta chain) came from a study of cytomegalovirus exposure and HLA in healthy donors. The study's findings and limits: On later analysis, the bulk of CMV-associated TCR beta chains appeared to be HLA-restricted. At a 0.05 false discovery rate, a later analysis found some 17,000 TCR beta sequences to be associated with HLA alleles. The HLA-A and HLA-B alleles of most subjects were reportedly predicted accurately from TCR beta sequences.

This clone was observed once. Its antigen is unknown. The PCR used 60 Vbeta and 13 Jbeta primers. The assay was immunoSEQ multiplex PCR, and TCRdb's table has in-frame clones only and misses some. Of some 160,000 clones in the sample, around 83% were seen once. CDR3 length: 12 residues. Between the trimmed V and J ends, which lost 1 base and 5 bases, there was a span of 5 bases. Germline lookup yields CDR1 LNHNV and CDR2 YYDKDF (reference sequence). Sequencing used PBMCs. The V gene is TRBV15, the J gene TRBJ2-5, with a tentative D call TRBD2 (5 bases). This TCR derives from a man in his fifties in good health and CMV-seropositive. CDR3 coding DNA: TGTGCCACCAGCAGAGCGGGGGAGACCCAGTACTTC. This codes for CATSRAGETQYF.